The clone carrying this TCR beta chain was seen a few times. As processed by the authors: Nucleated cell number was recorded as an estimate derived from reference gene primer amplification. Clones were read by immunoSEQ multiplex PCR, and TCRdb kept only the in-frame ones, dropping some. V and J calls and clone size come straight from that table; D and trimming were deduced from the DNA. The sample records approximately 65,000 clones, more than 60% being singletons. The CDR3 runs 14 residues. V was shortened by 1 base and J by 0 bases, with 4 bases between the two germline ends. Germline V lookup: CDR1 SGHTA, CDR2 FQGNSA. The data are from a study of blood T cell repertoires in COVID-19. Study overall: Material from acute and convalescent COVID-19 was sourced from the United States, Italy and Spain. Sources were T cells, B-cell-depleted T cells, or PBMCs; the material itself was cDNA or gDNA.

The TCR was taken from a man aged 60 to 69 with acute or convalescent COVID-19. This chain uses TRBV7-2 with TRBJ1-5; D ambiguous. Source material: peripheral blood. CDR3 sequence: CASSLDSSNQPQHF. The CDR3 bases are TGTGCCAGCAGCTTAGACTCTAGCAATCAGCCCCAGCATTTT. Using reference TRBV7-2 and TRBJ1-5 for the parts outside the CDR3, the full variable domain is GAGVSQSPSNKVTEKGKDVELRCDPISGHTALYWYRQSLGQGLEFLIYFQGNSAPDKSGLPSDRFSAERTGGSVSTLTIQRTQQEDSAVYLCASSLDSSNQPQHFGDGTRLSIL.